Reported below is one T cell receptor beta chain. This entry comes from a study of monozygotic twins with cystic fibrosis. Using immunoSEQ multiplex PCR, the repertoire was profiled, and TCRdb retains in-frame clones only, with some absent. Altogether over 25,000 clones are present, 96% being singletons, with the ten largest covering around 3%. This CDR3 contains 14 residues. The J segment lost 2 bases and the V segment lost 4 bases, leaving 4 bases of the junction unmatched. Per germline, CDR1 SQVTM and CDR2 ANQGSEA. Sequencing was carried out using blood. The origin of this receptor is a girl aged 2-15 years with cystic fibrosis. The chain carries TRBV29-1 and TRBJ2-3; 9 nucleotides agree with TRBD1. The CDR3 DNA is TGCAGCGTTGGAGGACAGGGGAACACAGATACGCAGTATTTT. It codes for CSVGGQGNTDTQYF.